This T cell receptor beta chain was observed in a study of blood T cell repertoires in COVID-19. Study context: Samples of COVID-19 (acute and convalescent) were obtained from the United States, Italy and Spain. PBMCs, B-cell-depleted T cells, or T cells were the source of the cDNA or gDNA that made up the material.

Trimming took 4 bases from V and 4 from J, leaving 14 bases between them. Germline V gene lookup returns CDR1 SGHRS and CDR2 YFSETQ. The CDR3 is made up of 14 amino acids. TCRdb's copy holds only in-frame clones and misses some; the assay was immunoSEQ multiplex PCR. The sample lists nearly 55,000 clones, about 86% occurring once. The V and J genes are TRBV5-1 and TRBJ2-5; a possible D gene is TRBD2 (7 bases). The sample comprised peripheral blood. This sequence originates from a man in his 70s with active COVID-19. The CDR3 nucleotides are TGCGCCAGCAGCCCGGGGGGCTATCGAGAGACCCAGTACTTC. This sequence encodes CASSPGGYRETQYF.